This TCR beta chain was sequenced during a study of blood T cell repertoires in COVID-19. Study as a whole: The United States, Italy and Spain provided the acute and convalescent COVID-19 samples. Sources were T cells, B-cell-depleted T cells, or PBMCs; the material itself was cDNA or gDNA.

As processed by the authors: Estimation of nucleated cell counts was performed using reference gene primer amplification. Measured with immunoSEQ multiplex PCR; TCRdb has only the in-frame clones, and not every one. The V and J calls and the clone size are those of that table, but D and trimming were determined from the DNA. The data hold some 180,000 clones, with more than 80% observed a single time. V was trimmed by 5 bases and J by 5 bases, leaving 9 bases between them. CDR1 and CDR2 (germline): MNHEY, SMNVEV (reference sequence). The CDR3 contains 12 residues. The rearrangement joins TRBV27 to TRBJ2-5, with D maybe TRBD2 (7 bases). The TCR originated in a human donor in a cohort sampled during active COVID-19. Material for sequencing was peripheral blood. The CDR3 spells CASSGGGETQYF. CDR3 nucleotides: TGTGCCAGCAGTGGGGGGGGCGAGACCCAGTACTTC.